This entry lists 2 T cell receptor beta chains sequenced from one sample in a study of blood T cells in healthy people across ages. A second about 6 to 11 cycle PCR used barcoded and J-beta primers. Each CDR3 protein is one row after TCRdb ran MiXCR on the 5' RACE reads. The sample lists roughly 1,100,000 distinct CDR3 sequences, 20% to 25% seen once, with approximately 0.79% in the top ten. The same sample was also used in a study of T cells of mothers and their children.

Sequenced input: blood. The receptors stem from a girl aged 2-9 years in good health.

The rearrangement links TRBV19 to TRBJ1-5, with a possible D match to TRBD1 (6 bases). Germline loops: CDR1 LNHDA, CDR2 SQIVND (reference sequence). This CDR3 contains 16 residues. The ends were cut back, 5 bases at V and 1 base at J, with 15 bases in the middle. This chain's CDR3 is CASSALRGASNQPQHF. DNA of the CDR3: TGTGCCAGTAGTGCCCTACGGGGGGCGAGCAATCAGCCCCAGCATTTT.

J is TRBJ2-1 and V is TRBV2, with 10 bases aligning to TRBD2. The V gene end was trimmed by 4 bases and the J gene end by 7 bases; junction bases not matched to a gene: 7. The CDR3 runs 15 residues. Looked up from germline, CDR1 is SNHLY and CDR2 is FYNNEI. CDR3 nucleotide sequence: TGTGCCAGCAGTGCACTAGCGGGGCTTGAGAATGAGCAGTTCTTC. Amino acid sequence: CASSALAGLENEQFF.